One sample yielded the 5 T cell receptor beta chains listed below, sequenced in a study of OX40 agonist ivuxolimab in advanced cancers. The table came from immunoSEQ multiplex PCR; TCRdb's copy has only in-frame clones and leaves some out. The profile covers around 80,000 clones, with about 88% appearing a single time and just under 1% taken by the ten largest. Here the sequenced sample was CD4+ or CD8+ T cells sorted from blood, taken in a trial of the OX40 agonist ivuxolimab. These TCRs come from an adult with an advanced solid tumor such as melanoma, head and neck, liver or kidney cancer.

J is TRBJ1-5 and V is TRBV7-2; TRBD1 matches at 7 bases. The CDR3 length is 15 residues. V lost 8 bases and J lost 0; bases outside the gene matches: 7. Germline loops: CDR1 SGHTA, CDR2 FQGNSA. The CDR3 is CASGRDRYSNQPQHF. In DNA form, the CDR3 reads TGTGCCAGCGGCCGGGACAGATATAGCAATCAGCCCCAGCATTTT.

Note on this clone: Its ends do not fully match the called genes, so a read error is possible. DNA of the CDR3: TGTGCCAGCAGTGCTGAGGGCCTCCATAAATCACCCCTCCACTTT. It encodes CASSAEGLHKSPLHF. The V call is TRBV2, the J call TRBJ1-6; D is unclear. CDR3 length: 15 amino acids. Germline loops: CDR1 SNHLY, CDR2 FYNNEI.

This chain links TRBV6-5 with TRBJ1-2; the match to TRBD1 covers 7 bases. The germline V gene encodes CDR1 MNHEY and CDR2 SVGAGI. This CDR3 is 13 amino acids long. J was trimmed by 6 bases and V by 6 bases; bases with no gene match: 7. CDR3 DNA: TGTGCCAGCAGCGTCCGGGACAGAGATGGCTACACCTTC. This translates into CASSVRDRDGYTF.

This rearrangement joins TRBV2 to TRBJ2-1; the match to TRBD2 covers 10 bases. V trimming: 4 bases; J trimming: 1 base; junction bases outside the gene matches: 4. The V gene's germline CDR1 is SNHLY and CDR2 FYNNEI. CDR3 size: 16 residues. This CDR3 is CASSARLAGSYNEQFF. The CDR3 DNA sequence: TGTGCCAGCAGTGCCCGACTAGCGGGTTCCTACAATGAGCAGTTCTTC.

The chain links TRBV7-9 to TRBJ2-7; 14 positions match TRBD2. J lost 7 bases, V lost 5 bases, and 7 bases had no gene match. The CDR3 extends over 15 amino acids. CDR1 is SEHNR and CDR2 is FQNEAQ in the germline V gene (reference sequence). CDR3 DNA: TGTGCCAGCAGCGCGGGACTAGCGGGGGTTTGGGAGCAGTACTTC. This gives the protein CASSAGLAGVWEQYF.